This paragraph reports one T cell receptor (beta chain). This specimen belongs to a study of CD8 T cells in Susac syndrome. Overall study: Over five sequenced Susac syndrome patients had clinically active disease, while 8 or 9 were in remission.

Germline-derived CDR1 and CDR2 are DFQATT and SNEGSKA (reference sequence). V was clipped by 6 bases and J by 2 bases; unmatched bases: 6. The CDR3 spans 13 residues. TCR beta sequencing covered blood CD8+ and CD4+ T cells. Negative isolation was applied to CD8+ and CD4+ T cells, and FACS enrichment was applied to TEMRA cells. RNA was extracted with the RNeasy kit, and a quantity of roughly 0.5 to 1 ug was reverse transcribed using random hexamers. The authors amplified TCR beta CDR3 across 54 Vbeta and 13 Jbeta using immunoSEQ multiplex PCR. TCRdb used MiXCR to reprocess the immunoSEQ multiplex PCR reads, holding one entry per CDR3 protein. The table shows roughly 180,000 distinct CDR3 sequences, with over 90% occurring only once.

The sample consisted of CD4+ T cells from PBMCs. The chain carries TRBV20-1 and TRBJ1-2; 7 nucleotides align to TRBD1. The origin of this receptor is a human donor with Susac syndrome. CDR3 bases: TGCAGTGCCCAGACAGGGTTCAACTATGGCTACACCTTC. It is translated as CSAQTGFNYGYTF.